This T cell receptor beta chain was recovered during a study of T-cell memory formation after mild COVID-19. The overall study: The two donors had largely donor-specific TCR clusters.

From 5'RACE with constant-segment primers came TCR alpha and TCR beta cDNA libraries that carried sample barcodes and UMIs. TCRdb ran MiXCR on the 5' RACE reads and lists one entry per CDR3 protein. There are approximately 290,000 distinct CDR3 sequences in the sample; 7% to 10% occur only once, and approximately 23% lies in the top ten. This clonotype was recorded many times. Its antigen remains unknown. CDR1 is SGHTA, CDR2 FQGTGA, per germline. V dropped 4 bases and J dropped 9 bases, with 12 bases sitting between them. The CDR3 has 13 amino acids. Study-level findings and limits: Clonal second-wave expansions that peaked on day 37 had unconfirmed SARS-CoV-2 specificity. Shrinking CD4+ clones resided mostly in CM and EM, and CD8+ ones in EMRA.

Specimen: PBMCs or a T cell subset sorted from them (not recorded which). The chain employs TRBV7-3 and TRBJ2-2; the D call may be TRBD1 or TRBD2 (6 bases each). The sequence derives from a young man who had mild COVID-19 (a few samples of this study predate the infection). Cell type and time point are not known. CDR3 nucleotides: TGTGCCAGCAGCTCGAGGGGGGCGAGGGAGCTGTTTTTT. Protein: CASSSRGARELFF.